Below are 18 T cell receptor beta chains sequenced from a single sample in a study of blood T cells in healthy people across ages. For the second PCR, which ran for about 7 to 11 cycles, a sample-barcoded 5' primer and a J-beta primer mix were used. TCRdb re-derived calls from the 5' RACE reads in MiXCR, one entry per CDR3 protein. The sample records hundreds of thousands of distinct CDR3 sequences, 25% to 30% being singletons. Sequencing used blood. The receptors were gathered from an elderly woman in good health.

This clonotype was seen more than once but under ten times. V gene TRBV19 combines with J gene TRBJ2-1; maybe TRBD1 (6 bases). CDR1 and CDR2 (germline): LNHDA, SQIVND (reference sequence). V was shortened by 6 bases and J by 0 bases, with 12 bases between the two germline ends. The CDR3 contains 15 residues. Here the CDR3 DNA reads TGTGCCAGTAGATTACAGGGACGCTCCTACAATGAGCAGTTCTTC. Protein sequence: CASRLQGRSYNEQFF.

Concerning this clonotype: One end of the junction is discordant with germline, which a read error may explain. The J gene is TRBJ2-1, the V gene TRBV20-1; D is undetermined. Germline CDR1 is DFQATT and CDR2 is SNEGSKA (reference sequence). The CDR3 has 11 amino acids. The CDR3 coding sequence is TGCGGTGCTAGGTCCAGGAATGAGCAGTGCTTC. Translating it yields CGARSRNEQCF.

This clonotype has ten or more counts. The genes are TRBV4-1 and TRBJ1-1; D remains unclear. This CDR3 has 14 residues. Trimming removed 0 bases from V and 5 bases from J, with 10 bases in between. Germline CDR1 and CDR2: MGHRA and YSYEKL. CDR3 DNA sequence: TGCGCCAGCAGCCAAGATCAAGGTGGGACTGAAGCTTTCTTT. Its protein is CASSQDQGGTEAFF.

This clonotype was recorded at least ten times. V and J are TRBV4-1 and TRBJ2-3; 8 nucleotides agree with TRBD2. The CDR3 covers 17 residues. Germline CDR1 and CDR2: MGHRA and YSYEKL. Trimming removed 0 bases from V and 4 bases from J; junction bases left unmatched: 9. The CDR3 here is CASSQEGAGGGADTQYF. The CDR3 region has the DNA TGCGCCAGCAGCCAAGAAGGGGCGGGGGGAGGAGCAGATACGCAGTATTTT.

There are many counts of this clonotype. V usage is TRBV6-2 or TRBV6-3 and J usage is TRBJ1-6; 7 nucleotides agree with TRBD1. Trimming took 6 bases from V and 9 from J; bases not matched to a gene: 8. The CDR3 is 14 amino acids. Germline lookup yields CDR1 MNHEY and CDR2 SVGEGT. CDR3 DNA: TGTGCCAGCAGATCGACAGGGCAGGCTTCACCCCTCCACTTT. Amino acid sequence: CASRSTGQASPLHF.

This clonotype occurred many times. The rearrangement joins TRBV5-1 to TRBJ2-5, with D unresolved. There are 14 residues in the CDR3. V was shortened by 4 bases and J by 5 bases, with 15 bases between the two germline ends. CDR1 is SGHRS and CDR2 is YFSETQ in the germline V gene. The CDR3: CASSPVAGHETQYF. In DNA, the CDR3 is TGCGCCAGCAGCCCGGTAGCTGGGCACGAGACCCAGTACTTC.

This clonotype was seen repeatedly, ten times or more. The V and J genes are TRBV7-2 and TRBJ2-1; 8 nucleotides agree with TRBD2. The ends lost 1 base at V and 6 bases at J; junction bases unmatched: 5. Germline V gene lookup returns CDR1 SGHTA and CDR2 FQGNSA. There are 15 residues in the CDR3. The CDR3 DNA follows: TGTGCCAGCAGCTTAGTCGGCCGGGGGGGCAATGAGCAGTTCTTC. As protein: CASSLVGRGGNEQFF. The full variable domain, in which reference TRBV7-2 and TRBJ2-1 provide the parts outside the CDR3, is GAGVSQSPSNKVTEKGKDVELRCDPISGHTALYWYRQSLGQGLEFLIYFQGNSAPDKSGLPSDRFSAERTGGSVSTLTIQRTQQEDSAVYLCASSLVGRGGNEQFFGPGTRLTVL.

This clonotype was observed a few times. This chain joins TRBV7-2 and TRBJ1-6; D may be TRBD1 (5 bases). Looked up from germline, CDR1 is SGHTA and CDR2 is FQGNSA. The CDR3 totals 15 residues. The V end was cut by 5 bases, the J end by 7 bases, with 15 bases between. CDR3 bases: TGTGCCAGCAGCCCCCTCGGTAGGGGAAATTCACCCCTCCACTTT. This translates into CASSPLGRGNSPLHF.

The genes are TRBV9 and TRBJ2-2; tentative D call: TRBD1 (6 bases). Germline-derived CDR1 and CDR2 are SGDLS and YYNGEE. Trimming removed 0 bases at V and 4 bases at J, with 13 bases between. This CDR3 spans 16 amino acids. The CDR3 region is CASSVVAGAPTGELFF. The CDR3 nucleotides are TGTGCCAGCAGCGTAGTAGCAGGGGCCCCCACCGGGGAGCTGTTTTTT.

The CDR3 DNA sequence: TGTGCCAGTAGTAATTTGGAGGGCTTGAGACGGGGCTACACCTTC. Residues: CASSNLEGLRRGYTF. V gene TRBV19 combines with J gene TRBJ1-2; D is unresolved. Germline V gene sequence: CDR1 LNHDA, CDR2 SQIVND (reference sequence). V was clipped by 4 bases and J by 8 bases, with 20 bases between them. The CDR3 length is 15 residues.

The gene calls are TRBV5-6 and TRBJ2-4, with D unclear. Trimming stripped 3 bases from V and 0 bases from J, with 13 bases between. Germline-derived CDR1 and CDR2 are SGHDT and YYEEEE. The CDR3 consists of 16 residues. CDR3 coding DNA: TGTGCCAGCAGCTCCACCCGACTTTTAGCCAAAAACATTCAGTACTTC. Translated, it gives CASSSTRLLAKNIQYF.

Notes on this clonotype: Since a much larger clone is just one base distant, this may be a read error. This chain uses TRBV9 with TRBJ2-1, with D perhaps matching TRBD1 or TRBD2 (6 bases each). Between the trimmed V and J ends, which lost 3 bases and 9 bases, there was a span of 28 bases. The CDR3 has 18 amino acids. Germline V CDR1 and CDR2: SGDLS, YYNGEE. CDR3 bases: TGTGCCAGCAGCGCCAAAATCAGACTAGTGGGGGGCCCCGGTGAGCAGTTCTTC. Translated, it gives CASSAKIRLVGGPGEQFF.

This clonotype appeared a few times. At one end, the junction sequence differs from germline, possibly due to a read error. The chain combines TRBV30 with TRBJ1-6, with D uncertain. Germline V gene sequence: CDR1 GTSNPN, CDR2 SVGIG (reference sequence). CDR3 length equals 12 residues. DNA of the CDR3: TGTGCCTGGAGTGTAAAGGCCTCACCCCCCCACTTT. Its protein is CAWSVKASPPHF.

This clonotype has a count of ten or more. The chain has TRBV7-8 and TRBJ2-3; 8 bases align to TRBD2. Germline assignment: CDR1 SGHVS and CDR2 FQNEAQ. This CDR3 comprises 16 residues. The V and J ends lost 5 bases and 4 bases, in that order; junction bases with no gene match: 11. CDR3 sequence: CASSPGGGGRSDTQYF. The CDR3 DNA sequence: TGTGCCAGCAGCCCTGGGGGCGGGGGGAGGTCAGATACGCAGTATTTT.

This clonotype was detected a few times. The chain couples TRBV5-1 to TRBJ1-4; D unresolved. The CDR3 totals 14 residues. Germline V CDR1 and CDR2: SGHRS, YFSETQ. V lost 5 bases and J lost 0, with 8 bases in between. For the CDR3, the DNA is TGCGCCAGCAGGGGAGTGGCAACTAATGAAAAACTGTTTTTT. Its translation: CASRGVATNEKLFF.

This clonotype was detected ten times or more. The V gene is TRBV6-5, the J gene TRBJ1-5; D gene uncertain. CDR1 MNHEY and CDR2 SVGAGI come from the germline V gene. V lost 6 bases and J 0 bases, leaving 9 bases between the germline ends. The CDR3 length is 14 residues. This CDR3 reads CASSTDRSNQPQHF. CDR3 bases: TGTGCCAGCAGCACGGACCGTAGCAATCAGCCCCAGCATTTT.

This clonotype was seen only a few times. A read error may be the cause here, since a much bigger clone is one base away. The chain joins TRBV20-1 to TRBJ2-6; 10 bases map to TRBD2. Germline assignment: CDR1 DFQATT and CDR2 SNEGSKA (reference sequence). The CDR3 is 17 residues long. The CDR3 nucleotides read TGCAGTGCCTACCGACTAGCGGGCGGCTCTGGGGCCAACGTCCGGACTTTC. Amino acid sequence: CSAYRLAGGSGANVRTF.

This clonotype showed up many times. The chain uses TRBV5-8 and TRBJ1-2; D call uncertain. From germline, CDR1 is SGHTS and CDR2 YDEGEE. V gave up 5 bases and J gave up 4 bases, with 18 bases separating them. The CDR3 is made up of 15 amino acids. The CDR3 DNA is TGTGCCAGCAGTTACTCGGGCCGGATGGCCTATGGCTACACCTTC. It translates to CASSYSGRMAYGYTF.